The 13 T cell receptor beta chains presented below share a single source sample, sequenced in a study of blood T cells in healthy people across ages. The second PCR ran roughly 7 to 12 cycles with a sample-barcoded 5' primer and J-beta primers. TCRdb used MiXCR to reprocess the 5' RACE reads, holding one entry per CDR3 protein. This table has approximately 290,000 distinct CDR3 sequences, roughly 27% appearing once. Sequences were obtained from blood. The receptors shown here come from an older woman in good health.

Ten or more counts support this clonotype. The chain joins TRBV29-1 to TRBJ2-1; D may be TRBD1 (6 bases). Gene TRBJ2-7 matches the end of the DNA better, so the J call may be wrong. The CDR3 loop spans 16 amino acids. From germline, CDR1 is SQVTM and CDR2 ANQGSEA. CDR3: CSVRTIVGAAFYEQYF. In DNA form, the CDR3 reads TGCAGCGTAAGAACCATTGTGGGGGCTGCCTTCTACGAGCAGTACTTC.

The chain recombines TRBV6-1 with TRBJ2-3, with 7 bases fitting TRBD2. The germline V gene encodes CDR1 MNHNS and CDR2 SASEGT. This CDR3 region has 15 residues. Trimming cost V 0 bases and J 0 bases; bases outside gene matches: 0. The CDR3 DNA is TGTGCCAGCAGTGAAGCTAGCGGGAGCACAGATACGCAGTATTTT. Translation gives CASSEASGSTDTQYF.

The chain uses TRBV7-9 and TRBJ1-4, with TRBD1 matching over 7 bases. The CDR3 contains 14 residues. V lost 4 bases to trimming and J lost 7 bases; unmatched junction nucleotides: 6. Germline loops: CDR1 SEHNR, CDR2 FQNEAQ (reference sequence). CDR3 amino acids: CASSSGTVGEKLFF. DNA of the CDR3: TGTGCCAGCAGCTCCGGGACAGTCGGTGAAAAACTGTTTTTT.

This clonotype was seen a handful of times. J is TRBJ1-5 and V is TRBV20-1; 8 bases agree with TRBD1. The CDR3 runs to 14 residues. CDR1 is DFQATT, CDR2 SNEGSKA, per germline (reference sequence). V was pared by 6 bases and J by 3 bases, with 7 bases of the junction left unmatched. The CDR3 sequence is CSARTGSANQPQHF. For the CDR3, the DNA is TGCAGTGCCCGGACAGGGAGTGCCAATCAGCCCCAGCATTTT.

This clonotype has more than one count but fewer than ten. This chain connects TRBV7-2 to TRBJ1-2, with 9 bases fitting TRBD1. Germline CDR1 is SGHTA and CDR2 is FQGNSA. The CDR3 is made up of 16 amino acids. Unmatched junction bases numbered 7, after V lost 4 bases and J lost 1 base. The CDR3 is CASSSGQGKFNYGYTF. CDR3 bases: TGTGCCAGCAGCTCTGGACAGGGGAAATTTAACTATGGCTACACCTTC.

The rearrangement uses TRBV7-3 and TRBJ2-1; the match to TRBD2 covers 9 bases. Germline-derived CDR1 and CDR2 are SGHTA and FQGTGA. The V and J ends lost 8 bases and 2 bases, in that order; junction bases with no gene match: 4. The CDR3 has 14 residues. The CDR3 DNA follows: TGTGCCAGCTCGCGGGAGGGAACCTACAATGAGCAGTTCTTC. Protein product: CASSREGTYNEQFF.

The V and J genes are TRBV2 and TRBJ2-7, with D unresolved. Germline V lookup: CDR1 SNHLY, CDR2 FYNNEI. This CDR3 is built from 12 residues. Trimming left V 3 bases short and J 4 bases short, with 7 bases between. CDR3 in DNA: TGTGCCAGCAGTGACAGAGAGTACGAGCAGTACTTC. Its protein is CASSDREYEQYF.

This chain links TRBV7-3 with TRBJ2-3; 9 bases map to TRBD2. The germline V gene encodes CDR1 SGHTA and CDR2 FQGTGA. Trimming removed 2 bases from V and 1 base from J; junction bases left unmatched: 7. CDR3 length equals 17 residues. The CDR3 loop reads CASSLQTSGEGTDTQYF. The CDR3 DNA reads TGTGCCAGCAGCTTACAGACTAGCGGAGAAGGCACAGATACGCAGTATTTT.

This clonotype was detected a few times. The rearrangement links TRBV4-2 to TRBJ1-3; the match to TRBD1 covers 9 bases. This CDR3 region has 18 residues. The J segment lost 4 bases and the V segment lost 4 bases, leaving 14 bases of the junction unmatched. The V gene's germline CDR1 is LGHNA and CDR2 YNFKEQ. The CDR3 here is CASSRPGQGPGMGNTIYF. CDR3 DNA sequence: TGTGCCAGCAGCCGGCCCGGACAGGGGCCTGGAATGGGAAACACCATATATTTT.

The CDR3 region is CASSQESAATYNEQFF. DNA for the CDR3: TGCGCCAGCAGCCAAGAGAGCGCTGCCACCTACAATGAGCAGTTCTTC. The chain carries TRBV4-1 and TRBJ2-1; no clear D. The CDR3 totals 16 residues. Trimming removed 0 bases at V and 2 bases at J, with 11 bases between. Looked up from germline, CDR1 is MGHRA and CDR2 is YSYEKL.

This clonotype rates as large (0.1 to 1%). The CDR3 is CASSPLSNEQFF. The CDR3 bases are TGTGCCAGCAGCCCTCTAAGCAATGAGCAGTTCTTC. The chain employs TRBV7-9 and TRBJ2-1; D is ambiguous. Trimming removed 5 bases from V and 6 bases from J, with 8 bases in between. The CDR3 is made up of 12 amino acids. Germline V gene data show CDR1 as SEHNR and CDR2 as FQNEAQ (reference sequence).

This clonotype appeared a few times. The gene calls are TRBV7-9 and TRBJ2-4; possibly TRBD1 for D (5 bases). The CDR3 is made up of 15 amino acids. The germline CDR1 and CDR2 sequences are SEHNR and FQNEAQ (reference sequence). The ends were cut back, 3 bases at V and 2 bases at J, with 11 bases in the middle. In DNA, the CDR3 is TGTGCCAGCAGCTTGGGGCTTGGAACCAAAAACATTCAGTACTTC. This translates into CASSLGLGTKNIQYF.

The CDR3 DNA reads TGTGCCAGCAGCGCCGGGACAGGGGGACCCTACGAGCAGTACTTC. The encoded protein is CASSAGTGGPYEQYF. The rearrangement uses TRBV7-2 and TRBJ2-7; 11 bases line up with TRBD1. Looked up from germline, CDR1 is SGHTA and CDR2 is FQGNSA. Trimming took 5 bases from V and 2 from J; bases not matched to a gene: 5. The CDR3 consists of 15 residues. The full variable domain, with the rest looked up from reference TRBV7-2 and TRBJ2-7, is GAGVSQSPSNKVTEKGKDVELRCDPISGHTALYWYRQSLGQGLEFLIYFQGNSAPDKSGLPSDRFSAERTGGSVSTLTIQRTQQEDSAVYLCASSAGTGGPYEQYFGPGTRLTVT.